The clone carrying this T cell receptor beta chain was seen only a few times. What it binds is unknown. This sample stems from a study of cytomegalovirus exposure and HLA in healthy donors. Findings and caveats of the study: In terms of immune exposure information, only CMV serostatus was available. In a later analysis, TCR association rates varied by HLA locus: DRB1 most, HLA-C fewest. The authors confirmed in vitro that three CMV-associated chains were specific for CMV antigens.

13 Jbeta primers and 60 Vbeta primers were used for the PCR. Authors' processing steps: In a later analysis, approximately 73 million unique TCR beta chains included roughly 11 million shared by two or more donors. Using immunoSEQ multiplex PCR, the repertoire was profiled, and TCRdb retains in-frame clones only, with some absent. V, J and clone size are those of that table, while D and trimming were read from the DNA. Among approximately 290,000 clones listed, roughly 80% were seen once. The CDR3 has 15 amino acids. V lost 5 bases, J lost 5 bases, and 19 bases lay in between. CDR1 is SGHDT, CDR2 YYEEEE, per germline.

V gene TRBV5-6 combines with J gene TRBJ1-2; no clear D gene. Sequencing was carried out using PBMCs. The clonotype originates from a girl aged 2-10 years in good health and CMV-seronegative. CDR3 DNA sequence: TGTGCCAGCAGTCAATTAGGCGGGGATCGTTATGGCTACACCTTC. Translation: CASSQLGGDRYGYTF.